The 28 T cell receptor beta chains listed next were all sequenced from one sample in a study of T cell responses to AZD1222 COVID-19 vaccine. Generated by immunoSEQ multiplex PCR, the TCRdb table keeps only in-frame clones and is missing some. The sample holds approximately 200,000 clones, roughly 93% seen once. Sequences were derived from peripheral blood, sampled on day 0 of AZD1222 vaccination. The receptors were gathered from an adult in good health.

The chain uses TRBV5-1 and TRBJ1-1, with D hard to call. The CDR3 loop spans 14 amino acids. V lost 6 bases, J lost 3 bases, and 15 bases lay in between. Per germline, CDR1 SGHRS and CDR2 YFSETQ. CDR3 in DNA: TGCGCCAGCACCGTTGAGGGATTATACACTGAAGCTTTCTTT. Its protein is CASTVEGLYTEAFF.

The CDR3 region is CASSWRLAGVQETQYF. The CDR3, as DNA: TGTGCCAGCAGTTGGAGACTAGCGGGAGTTCAAGAGACCCAGTACTTC. The chain links TRBV27 to TRBJ2-5; TRBD2 matches 12 bases. The CDR3 consists of 16 residues. Germline CDR1 and CDR2: MNHEY and SMNVEV (reference sequence). Trimming removed 4 bases from V and 2 bases from J; junction bases left unmatched: 5.

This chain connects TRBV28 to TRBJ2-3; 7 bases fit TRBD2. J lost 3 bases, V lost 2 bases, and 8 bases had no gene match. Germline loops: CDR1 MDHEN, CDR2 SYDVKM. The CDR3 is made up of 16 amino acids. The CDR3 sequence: CASSLGARGRTDTQYF. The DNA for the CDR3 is TGTGCCAGCAGTTTAGGGGCGCGGGGGAGGACAGATACGCAGTATTTT.

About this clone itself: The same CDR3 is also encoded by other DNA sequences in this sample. The chain's CDR3 is CSARGGDTQYF. In DNA, the CDR3 is TGCAGTGCGAGGGGGGGGGATACGCAGTATTTT. The rearrangement uses TRBV20-1 and TRBJ2-3, with D maybe TRBD2 (7 bases). Germline V CDR1 and CDR2: DFQATT, SNEGSKA (reference sequence). V lost 6 bases, J lost 6 bases, and 10 bases lay in between. The CDR3 is made up of 11 amino acids.

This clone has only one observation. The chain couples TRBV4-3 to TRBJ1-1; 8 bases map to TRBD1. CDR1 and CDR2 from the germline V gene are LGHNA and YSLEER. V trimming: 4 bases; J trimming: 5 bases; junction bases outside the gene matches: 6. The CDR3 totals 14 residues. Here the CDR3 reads CASSRTTGATEAFF. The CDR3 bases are TGCGCCAGCAGCCGGACGACAGGGGCAACTGAAGCTTTCTTT.

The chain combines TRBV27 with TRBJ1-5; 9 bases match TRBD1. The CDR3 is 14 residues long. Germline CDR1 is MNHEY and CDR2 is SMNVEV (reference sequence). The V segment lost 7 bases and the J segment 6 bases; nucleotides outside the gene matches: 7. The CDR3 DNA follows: TGTGCCAGCAACCTACAGGGGGCAGGTCAGCCCCAGCATTTT. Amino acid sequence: CASNLQGAGQPQHF.

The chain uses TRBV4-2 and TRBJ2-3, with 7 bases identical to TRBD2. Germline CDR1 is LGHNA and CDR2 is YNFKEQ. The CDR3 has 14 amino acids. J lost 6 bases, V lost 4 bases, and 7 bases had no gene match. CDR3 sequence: CASSRGTNQDTQYF. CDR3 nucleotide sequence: TGTGCCAGCAGCCGGGGGACTAACCAGGATACGCAGTATTTT.

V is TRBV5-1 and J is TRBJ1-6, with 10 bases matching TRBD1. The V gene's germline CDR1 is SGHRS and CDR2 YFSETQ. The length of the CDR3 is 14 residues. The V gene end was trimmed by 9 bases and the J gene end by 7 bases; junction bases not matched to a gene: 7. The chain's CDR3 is CATRTGGENSPLHF. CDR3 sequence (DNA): TGCGCCACCAGGACAGGGGGAGAAAATTCACCCCTCCACTTT.

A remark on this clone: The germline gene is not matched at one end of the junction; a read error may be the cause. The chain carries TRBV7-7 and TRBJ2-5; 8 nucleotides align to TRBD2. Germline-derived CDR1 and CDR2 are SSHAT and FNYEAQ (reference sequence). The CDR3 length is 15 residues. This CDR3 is CASSPGSGEGYTQYF. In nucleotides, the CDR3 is TGTGCTAGCAGCCCCGGTAGCGGGGAAGGATATACCCAGTACTTC.

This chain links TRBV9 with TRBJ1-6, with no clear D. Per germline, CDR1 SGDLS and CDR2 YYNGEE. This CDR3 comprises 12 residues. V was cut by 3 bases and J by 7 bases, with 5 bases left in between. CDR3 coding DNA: TGTGCCAGCAGCGCGGTCAATTCACCCCTCCACTTT. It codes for CASSAVNSPLHF.

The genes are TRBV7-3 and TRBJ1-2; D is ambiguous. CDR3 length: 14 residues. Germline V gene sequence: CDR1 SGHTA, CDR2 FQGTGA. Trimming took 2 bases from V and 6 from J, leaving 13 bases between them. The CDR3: CASSLDGRAHGYTF. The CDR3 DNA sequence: TGTGCCAGCAGCTTAGACGGACGCGCCCATGGCTACACCTTC.

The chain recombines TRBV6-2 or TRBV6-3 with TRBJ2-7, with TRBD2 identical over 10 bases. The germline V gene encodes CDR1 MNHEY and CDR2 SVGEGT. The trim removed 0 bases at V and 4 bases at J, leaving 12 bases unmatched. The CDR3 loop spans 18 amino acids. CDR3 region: CASSYSTGAGGAMYEQYF. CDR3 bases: TGTGCCAGCAGTTACTCGACTGGAGCGGGAGGGGCGATGTACGAGCAGTACTTC.

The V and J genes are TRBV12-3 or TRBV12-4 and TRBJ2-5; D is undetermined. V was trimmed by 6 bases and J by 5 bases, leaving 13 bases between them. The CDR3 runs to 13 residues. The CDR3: CASSPPRLETQYF. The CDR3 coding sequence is TGTGCCAGCAGCCCCCCCCGACTGGAGACCCAGTACTTC.

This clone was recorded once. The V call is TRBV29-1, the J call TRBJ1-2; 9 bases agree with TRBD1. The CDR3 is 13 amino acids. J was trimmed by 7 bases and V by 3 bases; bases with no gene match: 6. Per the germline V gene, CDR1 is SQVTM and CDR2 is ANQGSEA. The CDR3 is CSVEGTGFSGYTF. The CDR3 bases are TGCAGCGTTGAGGGGACAGGGTTCTCTGGCTACACCTTC.

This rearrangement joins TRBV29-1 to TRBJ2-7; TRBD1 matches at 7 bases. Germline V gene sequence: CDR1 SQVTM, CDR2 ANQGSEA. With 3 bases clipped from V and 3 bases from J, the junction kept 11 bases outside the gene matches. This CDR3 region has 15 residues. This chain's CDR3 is CSVDSPGQANYEQYF. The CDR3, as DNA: TGCAGCGTTGATTCGCCAGGACAGGCGAACTACGAGCAGTACTTC.

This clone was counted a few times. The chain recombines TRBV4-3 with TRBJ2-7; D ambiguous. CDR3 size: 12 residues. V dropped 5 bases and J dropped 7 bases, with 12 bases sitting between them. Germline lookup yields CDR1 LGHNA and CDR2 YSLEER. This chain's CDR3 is CASSWGSGEQYF. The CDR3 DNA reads TGCGCCAGCAGCTGGGGTTCGGGTGAGCAGTACTTC.

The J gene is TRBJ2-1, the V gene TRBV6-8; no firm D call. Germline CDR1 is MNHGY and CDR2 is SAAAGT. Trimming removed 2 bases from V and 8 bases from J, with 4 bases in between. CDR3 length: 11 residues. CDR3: CASSYDDEQFF. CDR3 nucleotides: TGTGCCAGCAGTTACGATGATGAGCAGTTCTTC.

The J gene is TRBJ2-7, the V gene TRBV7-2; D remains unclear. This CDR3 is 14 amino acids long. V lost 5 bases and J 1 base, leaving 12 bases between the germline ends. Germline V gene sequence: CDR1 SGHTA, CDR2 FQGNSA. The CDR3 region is CASSEIARSYEQYF. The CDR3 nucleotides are TGTGCCAGCAGCGAGATAGCTAGATCCTACGAGCAGTACTTC.

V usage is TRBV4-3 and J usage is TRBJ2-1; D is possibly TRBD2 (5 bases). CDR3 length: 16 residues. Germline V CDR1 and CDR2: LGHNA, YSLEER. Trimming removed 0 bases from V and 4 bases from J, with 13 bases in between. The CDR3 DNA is TGCGCCAGCAGCCAAGATGCCATGGGCGGGTACAATGAGCAGTTCTTC. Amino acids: CASSQDAMGGYNEQFF.

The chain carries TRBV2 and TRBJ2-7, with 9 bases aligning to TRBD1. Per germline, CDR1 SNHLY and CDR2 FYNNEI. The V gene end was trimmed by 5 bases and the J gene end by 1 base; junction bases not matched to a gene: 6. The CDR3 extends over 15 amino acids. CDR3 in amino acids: CASSQGQGLSYEQYF. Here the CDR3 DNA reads TGTGCCAGCAGTCAGGGACAGGGCCTATCCTACGAGCAGTACTTC. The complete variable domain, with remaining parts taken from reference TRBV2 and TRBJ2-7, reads EPEVTQTPSHQVTQMGQEVILRCVPISNHLYFYWYRQILGQKVEFLVSFYNNEISEKSEIFDDQFSVERPDGSNFTLKIRSTKLEDSAMYFCASSQGQGLSYEQYFGPGTRLTVT.

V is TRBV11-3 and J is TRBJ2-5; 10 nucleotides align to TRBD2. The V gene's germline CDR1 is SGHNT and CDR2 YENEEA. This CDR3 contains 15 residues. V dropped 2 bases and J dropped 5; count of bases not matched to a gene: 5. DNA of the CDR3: TGTGCCAGCAGCTTATCAAGCGGGAGGGGGGAGACCCAGTACTTC. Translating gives CASSLSSGRGETQYF.

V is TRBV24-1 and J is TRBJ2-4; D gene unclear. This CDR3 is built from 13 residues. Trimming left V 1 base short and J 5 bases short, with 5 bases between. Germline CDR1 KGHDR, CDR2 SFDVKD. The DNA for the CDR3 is TGTGCCACCAGTGATTTTAGGGAAAACATTCAGTACTTC. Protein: CATSDFRENIQYF.

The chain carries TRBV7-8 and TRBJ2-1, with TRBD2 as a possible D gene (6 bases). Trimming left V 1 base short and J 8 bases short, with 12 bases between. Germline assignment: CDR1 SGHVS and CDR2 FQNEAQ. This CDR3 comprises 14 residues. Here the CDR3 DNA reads TGTGCCAGCAGCTTAGTTCCAGGGAGGTATGAGCAGTTCTTC. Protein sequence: CASSLVPGRYEQFF.

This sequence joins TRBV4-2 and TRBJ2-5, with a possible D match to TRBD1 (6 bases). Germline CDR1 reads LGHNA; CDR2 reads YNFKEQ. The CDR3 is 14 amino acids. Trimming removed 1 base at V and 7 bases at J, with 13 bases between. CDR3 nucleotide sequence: TGTGCCAGCAGCCAAGGGGTAAAACAGGGGACCCAGTACTTC. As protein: CASSQGVKQGTQYF.

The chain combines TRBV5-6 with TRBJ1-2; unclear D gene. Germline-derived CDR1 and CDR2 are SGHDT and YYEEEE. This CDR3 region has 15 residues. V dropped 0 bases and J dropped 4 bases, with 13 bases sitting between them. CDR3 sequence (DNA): TGTGCCAGCAGCTTGGCACAGACTACTCGCTATGGCTACACCTTC. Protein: CASSLAQTTRYGYTF. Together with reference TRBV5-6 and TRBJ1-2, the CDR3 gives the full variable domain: DAGVTQSPTHLIKTRGQQVTLRCSPKSGHDTVSWYQQALGQGPQFIFQYYEEEERQRGNFPDRFSGHQFPNYSSELNVNALLLGDSALYLCASSLAQTTRYGYTFGSGTRLTVV.

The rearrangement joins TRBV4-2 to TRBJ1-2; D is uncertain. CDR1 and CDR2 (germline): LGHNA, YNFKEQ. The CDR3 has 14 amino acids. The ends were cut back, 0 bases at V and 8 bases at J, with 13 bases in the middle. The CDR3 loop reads CASSQDGDEIGYTF. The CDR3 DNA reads TGTGCCAGCAGCCAAGATGGCGACGAAATCGGCTACACCTTC.

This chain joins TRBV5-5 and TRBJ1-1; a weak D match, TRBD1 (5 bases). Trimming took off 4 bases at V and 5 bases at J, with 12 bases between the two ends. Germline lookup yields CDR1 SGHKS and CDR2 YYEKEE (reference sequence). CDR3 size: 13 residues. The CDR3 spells CASSLSGGTEAFF. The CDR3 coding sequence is TGTGCCAGCAGCCTGAGTGGGGGAACTGAAGCTTTCTTT.

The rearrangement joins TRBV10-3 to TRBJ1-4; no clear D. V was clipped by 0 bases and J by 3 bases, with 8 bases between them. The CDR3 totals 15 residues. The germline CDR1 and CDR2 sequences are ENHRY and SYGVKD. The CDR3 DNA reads TGTGCCATCAGTGAGTCGGGTGCCTCTAATGAAAAACTGTTTTTT. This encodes CAISESGASNEKLFF.